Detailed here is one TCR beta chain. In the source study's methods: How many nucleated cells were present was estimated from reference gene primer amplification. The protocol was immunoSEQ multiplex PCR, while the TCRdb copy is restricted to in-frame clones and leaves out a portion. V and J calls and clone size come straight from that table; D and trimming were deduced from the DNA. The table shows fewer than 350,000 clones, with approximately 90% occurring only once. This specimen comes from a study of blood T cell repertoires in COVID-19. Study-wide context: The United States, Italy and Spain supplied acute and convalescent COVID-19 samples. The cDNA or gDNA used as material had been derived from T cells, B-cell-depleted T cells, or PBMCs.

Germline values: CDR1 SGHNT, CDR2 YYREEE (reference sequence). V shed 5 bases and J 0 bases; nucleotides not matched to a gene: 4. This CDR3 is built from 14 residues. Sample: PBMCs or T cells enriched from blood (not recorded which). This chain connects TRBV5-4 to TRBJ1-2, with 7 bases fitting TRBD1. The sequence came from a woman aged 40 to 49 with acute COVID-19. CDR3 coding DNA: TGTGCCAGCAGGGGTACAGGGGCTAACTATGGCTACACCTTC. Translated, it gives CASRGTGANYGYTF.